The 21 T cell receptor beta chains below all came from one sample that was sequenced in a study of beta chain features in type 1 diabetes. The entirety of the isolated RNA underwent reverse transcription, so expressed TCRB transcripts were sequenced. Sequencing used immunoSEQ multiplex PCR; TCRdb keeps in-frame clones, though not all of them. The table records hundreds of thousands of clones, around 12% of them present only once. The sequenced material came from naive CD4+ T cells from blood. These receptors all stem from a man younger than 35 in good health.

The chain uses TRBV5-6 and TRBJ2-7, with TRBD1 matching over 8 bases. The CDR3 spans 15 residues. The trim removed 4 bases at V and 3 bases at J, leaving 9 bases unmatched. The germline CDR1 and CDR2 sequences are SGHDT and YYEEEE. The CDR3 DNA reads TGTGCCAGCAGCAAACGGACAGGGATTTTCTACGAGCAGTACTTC. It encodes CASSKRTGIFYEQYF.

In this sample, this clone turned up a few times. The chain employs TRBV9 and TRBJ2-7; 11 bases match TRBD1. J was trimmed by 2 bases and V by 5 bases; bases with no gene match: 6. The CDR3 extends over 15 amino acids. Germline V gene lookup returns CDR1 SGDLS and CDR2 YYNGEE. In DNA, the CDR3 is TGTGCCAGCAGTCTAGGGGGACAGGGGGCCTACGAGCAGTACTTC. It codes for CASSLGGQGAYEQYF.

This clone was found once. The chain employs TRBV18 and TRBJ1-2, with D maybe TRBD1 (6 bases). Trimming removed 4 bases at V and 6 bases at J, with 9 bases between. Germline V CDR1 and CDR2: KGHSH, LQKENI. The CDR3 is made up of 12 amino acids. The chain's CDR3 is CASSHGTNGYTF. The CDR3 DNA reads TGTGCCAGCTCACACGGGACAAATGGCTACACCTTC.

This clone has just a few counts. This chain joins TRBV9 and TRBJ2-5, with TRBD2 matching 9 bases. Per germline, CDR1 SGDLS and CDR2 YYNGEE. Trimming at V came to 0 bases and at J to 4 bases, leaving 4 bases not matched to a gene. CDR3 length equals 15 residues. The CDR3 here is CASSVGLAEGETQYF. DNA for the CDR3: TGTGCCAGCAGCGTAGGACTAGCGGAGGGAGAGACCCAGTACTTC. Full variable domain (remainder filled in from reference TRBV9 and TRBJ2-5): DSGVTQTPKHLITATGQRVTLRCSPRSGDLSVYWYQQSLDQGLQFLIQYYNGEERAKGNILERFSAQQFPDLHSELNLSSLELGDSALYFCASSVGLAEGETQYFGPGTRLLVL.

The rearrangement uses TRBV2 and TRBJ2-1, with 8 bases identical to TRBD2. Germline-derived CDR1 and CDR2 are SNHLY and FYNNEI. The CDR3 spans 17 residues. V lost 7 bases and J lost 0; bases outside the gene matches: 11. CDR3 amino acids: CASTLRGADSSYNEQFF. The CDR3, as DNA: TGTGCCAGCACATTGCGGGGGGCCGATAGCTCCTACAATGAGCAGTTCTTC.

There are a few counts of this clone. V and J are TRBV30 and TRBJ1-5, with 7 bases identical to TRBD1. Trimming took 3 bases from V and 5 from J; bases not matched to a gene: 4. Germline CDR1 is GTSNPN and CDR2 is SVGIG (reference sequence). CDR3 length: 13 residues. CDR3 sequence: CAWSTGVYQPQHF. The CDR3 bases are TGTGCCTGGAGCACAGGGGTTTATCAGCCCCAGCATTTT.

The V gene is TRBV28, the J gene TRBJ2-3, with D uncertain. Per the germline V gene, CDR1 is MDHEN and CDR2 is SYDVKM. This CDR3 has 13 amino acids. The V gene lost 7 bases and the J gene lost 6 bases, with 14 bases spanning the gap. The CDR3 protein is CASTKSFRDTQYF. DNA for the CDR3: TGTGCCAGCACCAAGTCCTTCCGGGATACGCAGTATTTT. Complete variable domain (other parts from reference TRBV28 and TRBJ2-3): DVKVTQSSRYLVKRTGEKVFLECVQDMDHENMFWYRQDPGLGLRLIYFSYDVKMKEKGDIPEGYSVSREKKERFSLILESASTNQTSMYLCASTKSFRDTQYFGPGTRLTVL.

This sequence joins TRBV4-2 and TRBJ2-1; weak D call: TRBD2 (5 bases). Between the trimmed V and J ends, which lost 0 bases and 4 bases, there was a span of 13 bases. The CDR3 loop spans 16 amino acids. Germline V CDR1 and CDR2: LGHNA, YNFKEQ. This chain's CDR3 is CASSQDLASRYNEQFF. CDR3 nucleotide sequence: TGTGCCAGCAGCCAAGATCTTGCTAGCAGATACAATGAGCAGTTCTTC.

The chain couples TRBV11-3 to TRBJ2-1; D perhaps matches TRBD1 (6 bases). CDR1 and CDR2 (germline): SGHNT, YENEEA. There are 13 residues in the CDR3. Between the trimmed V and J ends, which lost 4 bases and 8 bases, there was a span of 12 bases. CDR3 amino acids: CASSSGQSDEQFF. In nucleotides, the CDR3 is TGTGCCAGCAGCTCTGGACAGAGCGATGAGCAGTTCTTC.

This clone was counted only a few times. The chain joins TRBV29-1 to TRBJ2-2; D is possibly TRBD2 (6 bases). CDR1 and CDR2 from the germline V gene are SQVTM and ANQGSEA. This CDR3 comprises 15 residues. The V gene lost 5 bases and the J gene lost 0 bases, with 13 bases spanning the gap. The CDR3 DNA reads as TGCAGCGTTAGAGTCCCGGGGGCGAACACCGGGGAGCTGTTTTTT. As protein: CSVRVPGANTGELFF.

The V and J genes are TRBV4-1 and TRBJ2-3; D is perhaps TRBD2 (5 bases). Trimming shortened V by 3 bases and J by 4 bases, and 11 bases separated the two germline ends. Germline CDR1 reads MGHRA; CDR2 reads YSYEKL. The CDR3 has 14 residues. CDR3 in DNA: TGCGCCAGCAGCCACCAAACTAGTTCAGATACGCAGTATTTT. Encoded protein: CASSHQTSSDTQYF.

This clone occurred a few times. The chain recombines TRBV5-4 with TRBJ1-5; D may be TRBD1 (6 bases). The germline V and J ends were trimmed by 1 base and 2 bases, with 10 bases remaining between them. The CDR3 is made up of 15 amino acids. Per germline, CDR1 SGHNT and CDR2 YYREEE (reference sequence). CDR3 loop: CASSLSPGGNQPQHF. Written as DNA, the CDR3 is TGTGCCAGCAGCTTGTCACCAGGGGGCAATCAGCCCCAGCATTTT.

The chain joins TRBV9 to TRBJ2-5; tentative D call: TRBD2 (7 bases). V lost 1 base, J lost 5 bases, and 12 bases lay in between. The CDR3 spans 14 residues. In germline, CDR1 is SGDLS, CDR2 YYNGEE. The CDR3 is CASSVRGGRETQYF. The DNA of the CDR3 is TGTGCCAGCAGCGTACGCGGGGGCCGGGAGACCCAGTACTTC.

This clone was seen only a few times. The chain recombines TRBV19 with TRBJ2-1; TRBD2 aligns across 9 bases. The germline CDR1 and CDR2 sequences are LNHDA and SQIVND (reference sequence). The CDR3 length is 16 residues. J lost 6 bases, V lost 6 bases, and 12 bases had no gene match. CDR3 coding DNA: TGTGCCAGTAGGGCGCGGAGGGCTAGCGGGGCCAATGAGCAGTTCTTC. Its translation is CASRARRASGANEQFF.

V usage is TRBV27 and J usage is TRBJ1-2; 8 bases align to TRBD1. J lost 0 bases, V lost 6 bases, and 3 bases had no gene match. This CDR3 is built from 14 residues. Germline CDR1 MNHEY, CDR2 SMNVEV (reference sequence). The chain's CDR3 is CASRWTGSNYGYTF. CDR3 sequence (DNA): TGTGCCAGCAGGTGGACAGGGTCTAACTATGGCTACACCTTC.

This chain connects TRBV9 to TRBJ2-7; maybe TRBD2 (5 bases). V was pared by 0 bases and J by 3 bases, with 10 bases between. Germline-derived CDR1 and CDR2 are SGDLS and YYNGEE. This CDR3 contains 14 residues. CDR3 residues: CASSVGTARYEQYF. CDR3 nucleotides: TGTGCCAGCAGCGTAGGGACTGCCCGCTACGAGCAGTACTTC.

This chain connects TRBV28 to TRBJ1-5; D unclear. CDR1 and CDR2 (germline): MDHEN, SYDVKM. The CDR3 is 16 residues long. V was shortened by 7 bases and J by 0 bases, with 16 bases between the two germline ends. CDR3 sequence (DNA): TGTGCCAGCACCCTACCCGGGGTCAGTAGCAATCAGCCCCAGCATTTT. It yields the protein CASTLPGVSSNQPQHF.

CDR3 residues: CASSSGQGNQPQHF. In DNA form, the CDR3 reads TGTGCCAGCAGCTCGGGACAGGGCAATCAGCCCCAGCATTTT. The genes are TRBV5-6 and TRBJ1-5; 8 positions match TRBD1. Germline V lookup: CDR1 SGHDT, CDR2 YYEEEE. The CDR3 is 14 residues long. V was pared by 3 bases and J by 2 bases, with 1 base of the junction left unmatched. The variable domain in full, with the rest retrieved from reference TRBV5-6 and TRBJ1-5, is DAGVTQSPTHLIKTRGQQVTLRCSPKSGHDTVSWYQQALGQGPQFIFQYYEEEERQRGNFPDRFSGHQFPNYSSELNVNALLLGDSALYLCASSSGQGNQPQHFGDGTRLSIL.

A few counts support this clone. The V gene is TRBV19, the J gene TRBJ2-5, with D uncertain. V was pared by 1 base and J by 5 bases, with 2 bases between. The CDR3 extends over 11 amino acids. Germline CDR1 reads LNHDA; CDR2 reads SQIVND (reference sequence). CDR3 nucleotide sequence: TGTGCCAGTAGTATAGCGGAGACCCAGTACTTC. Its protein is CASSIAETQYF.

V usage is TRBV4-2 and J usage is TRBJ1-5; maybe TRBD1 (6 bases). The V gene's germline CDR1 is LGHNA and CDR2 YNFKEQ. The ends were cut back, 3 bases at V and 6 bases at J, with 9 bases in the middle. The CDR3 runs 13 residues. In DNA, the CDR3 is TGTGCCAGCAGCCAGGGAGGGGGTCAGCCCCAGCATTTT. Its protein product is CASSQGGGQPQHF.

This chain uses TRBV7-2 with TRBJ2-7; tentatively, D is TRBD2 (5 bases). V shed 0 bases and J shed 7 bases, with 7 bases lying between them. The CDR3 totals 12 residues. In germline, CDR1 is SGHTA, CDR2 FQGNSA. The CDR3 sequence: CASSLAPGEQYF. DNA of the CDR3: TGTGCCAGCAGCTTAGCGCCGGGAGAGCAGTACTTC. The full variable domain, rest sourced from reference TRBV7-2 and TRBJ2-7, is GAGVSQSPSNKVTEKGKDVELRCDPISGHTALYWYRQSLGQGLEFLIYFQGNSAPDKSGLPSDRFSAERTGGSVSTLTIQRTQQEDSAVYLCASSLAPGEQYFGPGTRLTVT.